The entry below gives a single T cell receptor beta chain sequence along with its context. The antigen remains unidentified. The data belong to a study of human T cells and chemical hapten exposure. Study overall: Sensitization used 2% DPC on roughly 2 cm by roughly 2 cm upper inner arm skin. Study-level points and caveats: Relative to controls, expanded TCRs formed significantly more large CDR3 similarity clusters.

The V gene's germline CDR1 is SGHAT and CDR2 FQNNGV. The J segment lost 8 bases and the V segment lost 5 bases, leaving 13 bases of the junction unmatched. There are 16 residues in the CDR3. MiXCR was run by TCRdb on the RACE reads, yielding one entry per CDR3 protein. Of about 40,000 distinct CDR3 sequences listed, 10% were seen once; the top ten hold less than 6.5%. Time point denoted: pre-sensitization, week 0. Treatment indicated: therapeutic diphenylcyclopropenone sensitization with weekly scalp DPC. The donor pool consisted of alopecia patients aged 18 to 70 years, considered suitable for DPC. The specimen was whole blood, collected in connection with sensitization to the hapten diphenylcyclopropenone (DPC). The genes are TRBV11-2 and TRBJ2-1; 9 bases align to TRBD1. The clonotype was recovered from a man younger than 40 with alopecia areata. Some clones in this sample may be carry-over from other donors' samples. The CDR3 region is CASSLTGTGFGYEQFF. CDR3 nucleotide sequence: TGTGCCAGCAGCCTGACGGGGACAGGGTTTGGGTATGAGCAGTTCTTC.